This TCR beta chain was retrieved from a study of Tregs in tolerant kidney transplant recipients. Profiled with immunoSEQ multiplex PCR; TCRdb holds only in-frame clones, not every one. The sample lists more than 95,000 clones; roughly nine tenths were seen once. CDR1 is SGHAT and CDR2 is FQNNGV in the germline V gene. V lost 6 bases, J lost 8 bases, and 13 bases lay in between. The CDR3 consists of 12 residues. This receptor was obtained from a human donor in good health. The material sequenced was CD4+ T cells from blood. This chain links TRBV11-2 with TRBJ1-2; the D gene is possibly TRBD1 (5 bases). The CDR3 loop is CASSPNRRGYTF. The CDR3 DNA reads as TGTGCCAGCAGTCCCAACAGGAGGGGCTACACCTTC.